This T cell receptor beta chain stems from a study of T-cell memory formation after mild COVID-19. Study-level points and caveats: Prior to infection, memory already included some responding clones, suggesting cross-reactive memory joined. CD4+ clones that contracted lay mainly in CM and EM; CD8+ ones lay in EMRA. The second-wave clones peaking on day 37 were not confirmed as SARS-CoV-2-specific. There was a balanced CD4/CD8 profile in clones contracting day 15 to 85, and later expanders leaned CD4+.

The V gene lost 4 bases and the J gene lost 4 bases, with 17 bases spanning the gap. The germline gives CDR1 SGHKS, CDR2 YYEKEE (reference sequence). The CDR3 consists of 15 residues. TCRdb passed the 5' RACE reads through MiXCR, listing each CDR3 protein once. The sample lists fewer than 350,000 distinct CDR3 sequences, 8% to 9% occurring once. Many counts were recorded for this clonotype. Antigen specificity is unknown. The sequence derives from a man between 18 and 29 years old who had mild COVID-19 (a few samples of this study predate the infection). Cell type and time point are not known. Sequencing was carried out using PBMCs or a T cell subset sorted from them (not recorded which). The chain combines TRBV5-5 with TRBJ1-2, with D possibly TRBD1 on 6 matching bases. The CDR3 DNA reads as TGTGCCAGCAGCCCGGGGGCAGCCTTCCCCTATGGCTACACCTTC. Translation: CASSPGAAFPYGYTF.